Presented here are 26 T cell receptor beta chains from one specimen sequenced in a study of regulatory T cells in long-lasting Graves disease (dated by TCRdb to the early 2020s). To prepare the library, multiplex PCR was applied. The sample was run on an Illumina HiSeq 4000. To build TCR beta libraries, CDR3 regions were amplified by Arm-PCR using iRepertoire HTBI primers. The raw public reads went through TCRdb reprocessing: fastp at Q25, MiXCR clone calling, in-frame beta chains kept. CDR3 protein duplicates are merged, each entry listing the most common genes and DNA. The sample includes about 340,000 distinct CDR3 sequences, with roughly 21% observed a single time. The top ten clones comprise around 30% of the sample. In light of the paper, this sample's time point label describes: persistent/refractory GD, antithyroid drugs over 5 years with positive TRAb. RNA was extracted from PBMCs in TRIzol for both TCR sequencing and RNA sequencing.

Sequencing used peripheral blood mononuclear cells (PBMCs), obtained when the disease was refractory, from a patient treated with antithyroid drugs. The receptor source for this set is a female donor with Graves disease.

This clonotype was seen repeatedly, ten times or more. This sequence joins TRBV10-3 and TRBJ2-7; 8 positions match TRBD1. V trimming: 5 bases; J trimming: 5 bases; junction bases outside the gene matches: 5. Germline values: CDR1 ENHRY, CDR2 SYGVKD. This CDR3 is 13 amino acids long. CDR3 amino acids: CAISPDRDHEQYF. The CDR3 region has the DNA TGTGCCATCAGTCCGGACAGGGACCACGAGCAGTACTTC.

This clonotype was detected only a few times. V usage is TRBV12-3 or TRBV12-4 and J usage is TRBJ2-3; TRBD2 matches at 10 bases. J was trimmed by 4 bases and V by 5 bases; bases with no gene match: 9. The CDR3 length is 16 residues. The CDR3 DNA is TGTGCCAGCAGTCCTACTAGCGGGAAGGGGGCAGATACGCAGTATTTT. Residues: CASSPTSGKGADTQYF.

The chain recombines TRBV10-3 with TRBJ2-7; 14 bases align to TRBD2. This CDR3 is 14 amino acids long. Trimming at V came to 10 bases and at J to 0 bases, leaving 2 bases not matched to a gene. Germline CDR1 reads ENHRY; CDR2 reads SYGVKD. The CDR3 loop is CASGTSGSSYEQYF. For the CDR3, the DNA is TGTGCCAGCGGGACTAGCGGGAGCTCCTACGAGCAGTACTTC.

This sequence joins TRBV12-3 or TRBV12-4 and TRBJ2-3; D tentatively fits TRBD1 or TRBD2 (6 bases each). The germline V and J ends were trimmed by 1 base and 2 bases, with 13 bases remaining between them. The CDR3 is 16 amino acids. CDR3 in amino acids: CASSLGRGLYTDTQYF. CDR3 DNA: TGTGCCAGCAGTTTAGGTCGGGGGCTATACACAGATACGCAGTATTTT.

This clonotype was recorded a few times. The CDR3: CASSSPLQGNTEAFF. The CDR3 DNA reads TGTGCCAGCAGTTCGCCGCTGCAGGGTAACACTGAAGCTTTCTTT. The chain uses TRBV27 and TRBJ1-1; possible D gene TRBD1, 5 bases. V was clipped by 4 bases and J by 2 bases, with 14 bases between them. Germline V gene sequence: CDR1 MNHEY, CDR2 SMNVEV (reference sequence). The CDR3 loop spans 15 amino acids.

The chain couples TRBV29-1 to TRBJ1-6; 7 bases agree with TRBD1. There are 13 residues in the CDR3. The ends lost 5 bases at V and 12 bases at J; junction bases unmatched: 10. Germline CDR1 is SQVTM and CDR2 is ANQGSEA. This CDR3 reads CSVSTGVGRPLHF. The CDR3 DNA sequence: TGCAGCGTTAGTACAGGGGTGGGACGACCCCTCCACTTT.

This clonotype showed up just a few times. Possible read error: a much larger clone is one base away. V gene TRBV12-3 or TRBV12-4 combines with J gene TRBJ1-4; D gene uncertain. There are 12 residues in the CDR3. CDR3 sequence reads: CASSFSNEELFF. The CDR3 DNA follows: TGTGCCAGCAGTTTTTCGAATGAAGAACTGTTTTTT.

This clonotype has only one observation. This chain connects TRBV4-2 to TRBJ2-2, with a weak D call TRBD2 (6 bases). V was cut by 1 base and J by 4 bases, with 13 bases left in between. The CDR3 length is 16 residues. The germline V gene has CDR1 LGHNA and CDR2 YNFKEQ. CDR3 in amino acids: CASSQGDFPPTGELFF. CDR3 nucleotide sequence: TGTGCCAGCAGCCAAGGGGACTTCCCCCCCACCGGGGAGCTGTTTTTT.

The chain has TRBV29-1 and TRBJ2-7; the match to TRBD1 covers 7 bases. The length of the CDR3 is 14 residues. The V gene end was trimmed by 4 bases and the J gene end by 2 bases; junction bases not matched to a gene: 8. CDR1 SQVTM and CDR2 ANQGSEA come from the germline V gene. CDR3 nucleotides: TGCAGCGTTGGACCCCTCACAGGGGCCTACGAGCAGTACTTC. This codes for CSVGPLTGAYEQYF.

This clonotype was counted ten times or more. At one boundary the junction diverges from the germline segment, which might be a read error. The chain uses TRBV5-1 and TRBJ2-7; 11 nucleotides match TRBD1. CDR1 and CDR2 (germline): SGHRS, YFSETQ. The CDR3 runs to 14 residues. In DNA, the CDR3 is TGTGCCAGCAGCTTGGGACAGGGGGCCTACGAGCAGTACTTC. It specifies CASSLGQGAYEQYF.

This rearrangement joins TRBV4-1 to TRBJ2-1, with 8 bases fitting TRBD2. CDR1 MGHRA and CDR2 YSYEKL come from the germline V gene. This CDR3 has 16 amino acids. The junction had 11 bases not matched to a gene; V was cut back by 1 base and J by 9 bases. CDR3 sequence reads: CASSQGRAGGTIEQFF. The CDR3 DNA is TGCGCCAGCAGCCAAGGCCGTGCGGGAGGTACGATTGAGCAGTTCTTC.

This clonotype was detected ten times or more. The V call is TRBV28, the J call TRBJ2-7, with 7 positions matching TRBD2. CDR3 length equals 12 residues. V was pared by 3 bases and J by 4 bases, with 0 bases of the junction left unmatched. Germline-derived CDR1 and CDR2 are MDHEN and SYDVKM. Here the CDR3 DNA reads TGTGCCAGCAGTTTGGGGGGGTACGAGCAGTACTTC. The encoded protein is CASSLGGYEQYF.

This clonotype was counted only a few times. J is TRBJ2-5 and V is TRBV30, with D maybe TRBD1 (6 bases). Between the trimmed V and J ends, which lost 2 bases and 3 bases, there was a span of 13 bases. Germline CDR1 and CDR2: GTSNPN and SVGIG (reference sequence). CDR3 length: 14 amino acids. CDR3 region: CAWSQLDRKETQYF. CDR3 sequence (DNA): TGTGCCTGGAGTCAGTTAGACAGGAAAGAGACCCAGTACTTC.

At least ten counts were recorded for this clonotype. The J gene is TRBJ1-5, the V gene TRBV20-1; possible D gene TRBD1, 6 bases. Trimming removed 2 bases at V and 4 bases at J, with 12 bases between. This CDR3 comprises 14 residues. Looked up from germline, CDR1 is DFQATT and CDR2 is SNEGSKA (reference sequence). The CDR3 nucleotides are TGCAGTGCTAGAAAGGGGGGCAGTAATCAGCCCCAGCATTTT. This sequence encodes CSARKGGSNQPQHF.

This clonotype was counted at least ten times. This chain connects TRBV20-1 to TRBJ2-7, with D perhaps TRBD2 (5 bases). Germline-derived CDR1 and CDR2 are DFQATT and SNEGSKA (reference sequence). The CDR3 totals 13 residues. V lost 5 bases to trimming and J lost 6 bases, with 17 bases between them. The CDR3 nucleotides read TGCAGTGCTGAGGGTAGCGCCCTCCGCGAGCAGTACTTC. Translating it yields CSAEGSALREQYF.

This clonotype was detected many times. The J gene is TRBJ1-4, the V gene TRBV7-9, with D perhaps matching TRBD1 (5 bases). Trimming left V 4 bases short and J 4 bases short, with 10 bases between. The CDR3 length is 14 residues. CDR1 is SEHNR, CDR2 FQNEAQ, per germline (reference sequence). In DNA form, the CDR3 reads TGTGCCAGCAGCTCTCGACAGAATAATGAAAAACTGTTTTTT. Protein product: CASSSRQNNEKLFF. Variable domain in full (rest from reference TRBV7-9 and TRBJ1-4): DTGVSQNPRHKITKRGQNVTFRCDPISEHNRLYWYRQTLGQGPEFLTYFQNEAQLEKSRLLSDRFSAERPKGSFSTLEIQRTEQGDSAMYLCASSSRQNNEKLFFGSGTQLSVL.

The chain has TRBV3-1 and TRBJ2-7, with 10 bases that match TRBD2. The CDR3 contains 16 residues. V trimming: 1 base; J trimming: 1 base; junction bases outside the gene matches: 4. The germline V gene has CDR1 LGHDT and CDR2 YNNKEL (reference sequence). CDR3 coding DNA: TGTGCCAGCAGCCAAGGGGGACTAGCGCGATCCTACGAGCAGTACTTC. Its protein product is CASSQGGLARSYEQYF.

This clonotype was seen many times. CDR3 loop: CASSLGTPSGNTIYF. The DNA for the CDR3 is TGTGCCAGCAGTTTAGGGACCCCCTCTGGAAACACCATATATTTT. The V and J genes are TRBV12-3 or TRBV12-4 and TRBJ1-3; D remains unclear. The V end was cut by 1 base, the J end by 0 bases, with 7 bases between. The CDR3 runs to 15 residues.

This clonotype appeared many times. V gene TRBV6-1 combines with J gene TRBJ2-7, with TRBD2 matching 8 bases. J was trimmed by 3 bases and V by 3 bases; bases with no gene match: 10. Germline V gene data show CDR1 as MNHNS and CDR2 as SASEGT. The CDR3 runs to 16 residues. Here the CDR3 reads CASSDPSGTRGYEQYF. DNA of the CDR3: TGTGCCAGCAGTGACCCATCCGGGACTAGAGGCTACGAGCAGTACTTC.

The V call is TRBV5-6, the J call TRBJ1-4; 7 bases align to TRBD1. V was clipped by 0 bases and J by 8 bases; unmatched bases: 7. Germline loops: CDR1 SGHDT, CDR2 YYEEEE. The CDR3 contains 15 residues. The CDR3 sequence: CASSLEQGLEEKLFF. The CDR3 nucleotides are TGTGCCAGCAGCTTGGAACAGGGGTTGGAAGAAAAACTGTTTTTT.

This clonotype was picked up a small number of times. V is TRBV24-1 and J is TRBJ2-7; D call uncertain. This CDR3 is built from 15 residues. The germline V and J ends were trimmed by 0 bases and 2 bases, with 10 bases remaining between them. In germline, CDR1 is KGHDR, CDR2 SFDVKD. The CDR3 bases are TGTGCCACCAGTGATTTGCCCGGCCGAACCTACGAGCAGTACTTC. Amino acids: CATSDLPGRTYEQYF.

The CDR3 region is CASSSPTASYEQYF. The CDR3 bases are TGTGCCAGCTCCTCCCCTACCGCCTCCTACGAGCAGTACTTC. This rearrangement joins TRBV18 to TRBJ2-7, with D uncertain. The CDR3 is made up of 14 amino acids. CDR1 is KGHSH and CDR2 is LQKENI in the germline V gene. V dropped 6 bases and J dropped 0 bases, with 12 bases sitting between them.

Comment on this clonotype: Lacking the conserved final phenylalanine or tryptophan, this CDR3 likely reflects a read error. The chain links TRBV7-9 to TRBJ1-2, with D perhaps matching TRBD1 (5 bases). The V end was cut by 5 bases, the J end by 6 bases, with 10 bases between. The germline V gene encodes CDR1 SEHNR and CDR2 FQNEAQ (reference sequence). This CDR3 is 12 amino acids long. The CDR3 nucleotides read TGTGCCAGCAGCAACTCAGGGCATGGCTACACCCTC. Encoded protein: CASSNSGHGYTL.

The chain has TRBV6-4 and TRBJ2-7, with TRBD2 matching over 9 bases. CDR1 and CDR2 (germline): MRHNA, SNTAGT. The CDR3 length is 15 residues. Trimming cost V 3 bases and J 1 base; bases outside gene matches: 4. The CDR3 loop reads CASSELAGPSYEQYF. The CDR3 DNA follows: TGTGCCAGCAGTGAGCTAGCGGGACCGTCCTACGAGCAGTACTTC.

The rearrangement joins TRBV4-3 to TRBJ1-3, with 8 bases fitting TRBD1. The J segment lost 2 bases and the V segment lost 4 bases, leaving 7 bases of the junction unmatched. CDR3 length equals 16 residues. Germline CDR1 reads LGHNA; CDR2 reads YSLEER. Here the CDR3 DNA reads TGCGCCAGCAGCCGCGCACGGGACAGGCCTGGAAACACCATATATTTT. Protein: CASSRARDRPGNTIYF.

This clonotype was counted ten times or more. The chain employs TRBV6-5 and TRBJ2-7; maybe TRBD1 (6 bases). This CDR3 is built from 12 residues. The germline gives CDR1 MNHEY, CDR2 SVGAGI. V lost 3 bases and J 6 bases, leaving 9 bases between the germline ends. DNA for the CDR3: TGTGCCAGCAGTTATCAGGGGACCGAGCAGTACTTC. Its protein product is CASSYQGTEQYF.